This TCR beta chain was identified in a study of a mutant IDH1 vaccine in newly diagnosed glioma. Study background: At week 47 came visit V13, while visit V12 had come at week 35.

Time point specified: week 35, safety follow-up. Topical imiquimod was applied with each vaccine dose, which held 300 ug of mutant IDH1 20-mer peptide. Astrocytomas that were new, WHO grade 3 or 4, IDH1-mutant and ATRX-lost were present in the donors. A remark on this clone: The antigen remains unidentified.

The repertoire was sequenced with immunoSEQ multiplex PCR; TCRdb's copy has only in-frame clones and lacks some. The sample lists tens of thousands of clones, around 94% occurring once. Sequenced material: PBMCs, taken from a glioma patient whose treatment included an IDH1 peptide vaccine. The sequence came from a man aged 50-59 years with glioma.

This chain's CDR3 is CAWSVHSTNTGELFF. CDR3 nucleotides: TGTGCCTGGAGTGTACACAGCACGAACACCGGGGAGCTGTTTTTT. The genes are TRBV30 and TRBJ2-2, with D hard to call. Germline values: CDR1 GTSNPN, CDR2 SVGIG (reference sequence). The CDR3 consists of 15 residues. V lost 0 bases and J 0 bases, leaving 8 bases between the germline ends.